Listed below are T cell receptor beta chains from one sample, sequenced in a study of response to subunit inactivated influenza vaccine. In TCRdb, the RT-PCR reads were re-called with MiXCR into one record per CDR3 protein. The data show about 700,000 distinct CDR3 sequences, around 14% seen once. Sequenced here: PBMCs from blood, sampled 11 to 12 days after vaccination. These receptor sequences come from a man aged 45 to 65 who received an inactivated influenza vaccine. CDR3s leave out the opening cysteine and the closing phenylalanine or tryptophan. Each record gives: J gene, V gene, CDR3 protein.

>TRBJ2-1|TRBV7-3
ASSLRGPSGGYNEQF
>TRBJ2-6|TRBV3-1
ASSQAVYVTGANVLT
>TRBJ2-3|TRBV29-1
SVEDQLETSTDTQY
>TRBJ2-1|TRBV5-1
ASSLASGALDEQF
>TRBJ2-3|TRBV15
ATSRDSGRATDTQY
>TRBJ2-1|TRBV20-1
SARYGPGLVSEQF
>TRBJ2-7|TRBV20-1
SARPSGRAEQY
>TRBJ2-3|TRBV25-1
ASSADSGMAVYTQY
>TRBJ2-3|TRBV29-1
SVVAPGDWYTDTQY
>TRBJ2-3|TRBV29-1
SVAYGSTDTQY
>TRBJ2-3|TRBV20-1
SAKAGWADTQY
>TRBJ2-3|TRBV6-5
ASSYRDSTDTQY
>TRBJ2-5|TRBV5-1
ASTGTGEDQETQY
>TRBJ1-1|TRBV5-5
ASSLVRRPTEAF
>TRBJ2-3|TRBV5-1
ASSPSTAGSTDTQY
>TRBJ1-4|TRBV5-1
ASSLGLGSGNEKLF
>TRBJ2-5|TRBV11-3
ASSRPGEGTQY
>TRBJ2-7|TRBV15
ATSFNGRAGQY
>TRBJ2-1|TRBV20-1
SATTSGAYNEQF
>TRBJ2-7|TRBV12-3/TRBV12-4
ASSLVFTRSTYEQY
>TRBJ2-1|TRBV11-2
ASSLGDRGTQF
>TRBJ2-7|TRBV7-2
ASSVTGTASYEQY
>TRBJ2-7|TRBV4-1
ASSQDPGTGSYEQY
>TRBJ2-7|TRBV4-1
ASSFGLAGGPSPYEQY
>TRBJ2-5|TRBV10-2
ASSVLAQETQY
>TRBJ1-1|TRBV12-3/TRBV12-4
ASSNGGLDTEAF
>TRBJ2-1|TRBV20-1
SARASTSGRAYEQF
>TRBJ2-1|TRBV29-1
STRTGAYNEQF
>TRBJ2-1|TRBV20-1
SARGTSGPEQF
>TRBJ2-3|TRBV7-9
ASSTRTGGIDTQY
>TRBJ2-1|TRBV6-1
ASMDRVGFSNEQF
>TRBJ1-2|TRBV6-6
ASNRDGYGYT
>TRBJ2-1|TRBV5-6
ASSFLLGSNEQF
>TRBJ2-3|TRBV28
ASSVMGGGYNSDTQY
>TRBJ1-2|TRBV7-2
ASSLLGLAGYT
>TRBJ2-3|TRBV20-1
SASPSGGAPTDTQY
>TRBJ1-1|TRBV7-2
ASSLADNTRAF
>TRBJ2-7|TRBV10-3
AISDSQGPYEQY
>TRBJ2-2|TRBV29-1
SGGQHTGELF
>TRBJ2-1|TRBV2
ASRIGTYNEQF
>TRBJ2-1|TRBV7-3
ASSLNLPRLAGSSEQF
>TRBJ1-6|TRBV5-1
ASSPGSGRINSPLH
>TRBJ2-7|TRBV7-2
ASSFRFNYEQY
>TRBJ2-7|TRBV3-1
ASSQAGQGVYEQY
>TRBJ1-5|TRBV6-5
ASSYRPNQPQH
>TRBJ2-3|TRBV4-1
ASSQDGLSTDTQY
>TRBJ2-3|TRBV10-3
AISNSWDRGQDTQY
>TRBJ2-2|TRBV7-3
ASSPRPGDGAGELF
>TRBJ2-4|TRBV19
ASSNLIGAGGKNIQY
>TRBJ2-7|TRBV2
ASRISGISYEQY
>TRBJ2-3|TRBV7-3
ASSYDRKDTQY
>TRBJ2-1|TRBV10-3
AISEGGHNEQF
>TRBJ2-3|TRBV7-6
ASSLASTSGRADTQY
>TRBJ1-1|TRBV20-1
SATRYRGMREAF
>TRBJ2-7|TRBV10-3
AISVTSGHYEQY
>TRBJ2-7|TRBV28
ASSGRDRRTKQY